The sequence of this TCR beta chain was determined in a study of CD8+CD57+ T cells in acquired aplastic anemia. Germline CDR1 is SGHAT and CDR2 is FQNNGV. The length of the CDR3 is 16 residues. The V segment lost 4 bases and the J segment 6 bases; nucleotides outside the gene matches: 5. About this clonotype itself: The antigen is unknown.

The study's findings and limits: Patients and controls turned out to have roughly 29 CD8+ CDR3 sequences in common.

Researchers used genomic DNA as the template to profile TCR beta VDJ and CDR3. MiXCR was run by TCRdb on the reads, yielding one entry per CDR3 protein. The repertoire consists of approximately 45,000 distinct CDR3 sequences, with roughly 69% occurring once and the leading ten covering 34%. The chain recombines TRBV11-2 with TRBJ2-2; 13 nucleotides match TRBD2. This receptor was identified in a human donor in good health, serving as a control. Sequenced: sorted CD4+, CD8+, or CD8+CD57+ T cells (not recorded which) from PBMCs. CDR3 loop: CASSSGLAGTAGELFF. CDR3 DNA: TGTGCCAGCAGCTCGGGACTAGCGGGAACGGCCGGGGAGCTGTTTTTT.